Below are 20 T cell receptor beta chains sequenced from a single sample in a study of T cell responses to AZD1222 COVID-19 vaccine (dated by TCRdb to the early 2020s). Receptors were amplified or captured by the immunoSEQ multiplex PCR assay. The source is immuneACCESS, and TCRdb retained only in-frame sequences with V and J called. Part of the clones is not carried over; for the studies checked, unresolved V genes explain less than half of this, and the remainder is unexplained. The table for this sample lists 140,000 to 150,000 clones; about 82% of them were counted only once. Of the sample, approximately 5% falls within the top ten clones. The sample's time point label is to be understood as: about 28 days (+/-7) after the second vaccine dose. The sample in question was peripheral blood, obtained 28 days after the second AZD1222 dose. The receptor set was obtained from an adult who received the AZD1222 COVID-19 vaccine.

The chain couples TRBV3-1 (or the pseudogene TRBV3-2) to TRBJ1-1; D uncertain. Germline CDR1 and CDR2: LGHDT and YNNKEL (reference sequence). The ends were cut back, 4 bases at V and 1 base at J, with 13 bases in the middle. The CDR3 is 15 residues long. This CDR3 reads CASSPGHSGNTEAFF. DNA for the CDR3: TGTGCCAGCAGCCCAGGCCATTCAGGGAACACTGAAGCTTTCTTT.

This clone appeared once. V gene TRBV12-3 or TRBV12-4 combines with J gene TRBJ2-3; D remains unclear. Trimming shortened V by 3 bases and J by 2 bases, and 6 bases separated the two germline ends. The CDR3 covers 13 residues. DNA of the CDR3: TGTGCCAGCAGTTTTACAGACACAGATACGCAGTATTTT. Translation: CASSFTDTDTQYF.

V gene TRBV9 combines with J gene TRBJ1-2; D remains unclear. Trimming left V 2 bases short and J 6 bases short, with 11 bases between. This CDR3 is 13 amino acids long. Germline CDR1 and CDR2: SGDLS and YYNGEE. The CDR3 protein is CASSVSVLDGYTF. The CDR3 nucleotides are TGTGCCAGCAGCGTCTCCGTGCTGGATGGCTACACCTTC.

This chain joins TRBV5-8 and TRBJ1-4, with D uncertain. The CDR3 runs to 14 residues. CDR1 is SGHTS and CDR2 is YDEGEE in the germline V gene. V shed 4 bases and J shed 10 bases, with 17 bases lying between them. The CDR3 DNA is TGTGCCAGCAGCCGTCTCGACTTGGACGGAAAACTGTTTTTT. Translation gives CASSRLDLDGKLFF.

This sequence joins TRBV18 and TRBJ1-1; TRBD1 matches 11 bases. V shed 8 bases, J shed 6 bases, and the junction held 8 bases outside the gene matches. CDR1 and CDR2 (germline): KGHSH, LQKENI. This CDR3 is built from 14 residues. CDR3 loop: CASAPGTGGPEAFF. For the CDR3, the DNA is TGTGCCAGCGCGCCCGGGACAGGGGGGCCTGAAGCTTTCTTT.

The chain uses TRBV7-2 and TRBJ1-6; D is unclear. Trimming stripped 5 bases from V and 6 bases from J, with 17 bases between. The CDR3 runs to 16 residues. Germline CDR1 and CDR2: SGHTA and FQGNSA. The DNA for the CDR3 is TGTGCCAGCAGCGTGGACTTTTTCGGCCCTAATTCACCCCTCCACTTT. Its protein is CASSVDFFGPNSPLHF.

The chain uses TRBV5-1 and TRBJ2-3, with D perhaps matching TRBD1 (5 bases). Trimming removed 0 bases at V and 2 bases at J, with 10 bases between. There are 15 residues in the CDR3. CDR1 is SGHRS and CDR2 is YFSETQ in the germline V gene. The CDR3 DNA follows: TGCGCCAGCAGCTTGGAGGGGTTTCTCACAGATACGCAGTATTTT. It translates to CASSLEGFLTDTQYF. The full variable domain, completed using reference TRBV5-1 and TRBJ2-3, is KAGVTQTPRYLIKTRGQQVTLSCSPISGHRSVSWYQQTPGQGLQFLFEYFSETQRNKGNFPGRFSGRQFSNSRSEMNVSTLELGDSALYLCASSLEGFLTDTQYFGPGTRLTVL.

The CDR3 is CASNNRGGNGDTQYF. The CDR3 nucleotides read TGTGCCAGCAACAACCGCGGGGGTAATGGAGATACGCAGTATTTT. The chain uses TRBV4-2 and TRBJ2-3; 7 nucleotides line up with TRBD2. CDR1 is LGHNA, CDR2 YNFKEQ, per germline. The CDR3 is 15 amino acids. With V trimmed by 7 bases and J by 5 bases, 12 bases remained unmatched.

The chain joins TRBV5-1 to TRBJ1-1; no clear D gene. CDR1 and CDR2 from the germline V gene are SGHRS and YFSETQ. The length of the CDR3 is 12 residues. Trimming shortened V by 0 bases and J by 11 bases, and 11 bases separated the two germline ends. The CDR3 DNA reads TGCGCCAGCAGCTTGGAGCGGGGTGGGGCTTTCTTT. This encodes CASSLERGGAFF.

The genes are TRBV6-2 or TRBV6-3 and TRBJ2-7, with 9 bases identical to TRBD1. Looked up from germline, CDR1 is MNHEY and CDR2 is SVGEGT. Unmatched junction bases numbered 6, after V lost 6 bases and J lost 3 bases. The CDR3 covers 14 residues. In nucleotides, the CDR3 is TGTGCCAGCAGCCGGGACAGGGCCCTCTACGAGCAGTACTTC. Protein sequence: CASSRDRALYEQYF.

V and J are TRBV6-6 and TRBJ1-2; D is unresolved. The V and J ends lost 5 bases and 2 bases respectively, with 6 bases between them. The germline V gene encodes CDR1 MNHNY and CDR2 SVGAGI (reference sequence). The CDR3 spans 12 residues. The CDR3 reads CASSTANYGYTF. The CDR3 nucleotides are TGTGCCAGCAGTACAGCCAACTATGGCTACACCTTC.

The chain uses TRBV7-9 and TRBJ2-1; tentatively, D is TRBD1 (6 bases). Looked up from germline, CDR1 is SEHNR and CDR2 is FQNEAQ (reference sequence). The CDR3 has 15 amino acids. The V gene lost 1 base and the J gene lost 4 bases, with 11 bases spanning the gap. This chain's CDR3 is CASSLVTGVYNEQFF. The CDR3 DNA is TGTGCCAGCAGCTTAGTGACAGGCGTTTACAATGAGCAGTTCTTC.

The chain recombines TRBV7-9 with TRBJ1-2; 7 bases match TRBD1. CDR1 is SEHNR, CDR2 FQNEAQ, per germline (reference sequence). J lost 6 bases, V lost 5 bases, and 9 bases had no gene match. The CDR3 runs to 14 residues. The CDR3 DNA reads as TGTGCCAGCAGCCCCGGCTTAGACAGGGATGGCTACACCTTC. Its protein is CASSPGLDRDGYTF.

The rearrangement links TRBV15 to TRBJ2-2; perhaps TRBD1 as D (6 bases). The CDR3 loop spans 15 amino acids. Germline CDR1 and CDR2: LNHNV and YYDKDF (reference sequence). V lost 0 bases to trimming and J lost 5 bases, with 10 bases between them. In DNA, the CDR3 is TGTGCCACCAGCAGAGAAGCAGGGGTGACCGGGGAGCTGTTTTTT. Amino acid sequence: CATSREAGVTGELFF.

This clone occurred once. CDR3 residues: CAWSVTENTEAFF. The DNA of the CDR3 is TGTGCCTGGAGCGTTACAGAGAACACTGAAGCTTTCTTT. The chain has TRBV30 and TRBJ1-1; D is undetermined. V lost 3 bases, J lost 1 base, and 9 bases lay in between. This CDR3 has 13 residues. Per the germline V gene, CDR1 is GTSNPN and CDR2 is SVGIG (reference sequence).

The sample holds a few counts of this clone. The V call is TRBV11-2, the J call TRBJ2-3; D remains ambiguous. V was clipped by 4 bases and J by 5 bases, with 4 bases between them. From germline, CDR1 is SGHAT and CDR2 FQNNGV. This CDR3 comprises 11 residues. In nucleotides, the CDR3 is TGTGCCAGCAGCTCGGAAGATACGCAGTATTTT. Translation gives CASSSEDTQYF.

The V gene is TRBV7-2, the J gene TRBJ1-5; D uncertain. The CDR3 totals 12 residues. Germline V gene lookup returns CDR1 SGHTA and CDR2 FQGNSA. Deletions cut 1 base from V and 9 bases from J, with 7 bases between. The CDR3 reads CASSLVGGPQHF. CDR3 nucleotides: TGTGCCAGCAGCTTAGTTGGCGGGCCCCAGCATTTT.

The V gene is TRBV27, the J gene TRBJ2-5; a possible D gene is TRBD1 (6 bases). CDR1 and CDR2 from the germline V gene are MNHEY and SMNVEV (reference sequence). V was pared by 5 bases and J by 5 bases, with 21 bases between. CDR3 size: 16 residues. The CDR3 loop is CASSSPRTDRRETQYF. The CDR3 coding sequence is TGTGCCAGCAGTAGCCCTAGGACAGACCGGCGGGAGACCCAGTACTTC.

The chain recombines TRBV27 with TRBJ1-1; D is possibly TRBD1 (6 bases). This CDR3 contains 14 residues. Per the germline V gene, CDR1 is MNHEY and CDR2 is SMNVEV (reference sequence). V was cut by 5 bases and J by 4 bases, with 14 bases left in between. The CDR3 region has the DNA TGTGCCAGCAGTGTAGGGGGGCGCGGCACTGAAGCTTTCTTT. It translates to CASSVGGRGTEAFF.

The chain carries TRBV20-1 and TRBJ1-1, with a possible D match to TRBD1 (5 bases). V lost 3 bases to trimming and J lost 5 bases, with 22 bases between them. CDR3 length: 16 residues. The V gene's germline CDR1 is DFQATT and CDR2 SNEGSKA (reference sequence). The CDR3 region is CSASPPGNTLLTEAFF. CDR3 nucleotide sequence: TGCAGTGCTAGTCCCCCAGGGAACACACTGCTGACTGAAGCTTTCTTT.